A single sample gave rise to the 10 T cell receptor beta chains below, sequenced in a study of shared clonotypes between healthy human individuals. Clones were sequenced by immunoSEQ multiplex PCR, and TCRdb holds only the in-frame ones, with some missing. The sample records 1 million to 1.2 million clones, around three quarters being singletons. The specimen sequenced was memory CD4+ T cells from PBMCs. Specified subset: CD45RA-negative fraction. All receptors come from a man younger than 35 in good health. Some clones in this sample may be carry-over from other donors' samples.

The CDR3 coding sequence is TGTGCCAGCAGCTCCGGACAGAGCTATGGCTACACCTTC. This translates into CASSSGQSYGYTF. The chain uses TRBV5-4 and TRBJ1-2; D might be TRBD1 (6 bases). CDR3 length: 13 residues. Deletions cut 3 bases from V and 4 bases from J, with 10 bases between. From germline, CDR1 is SGHNT and CDR2 YYREEE (reference sequence).

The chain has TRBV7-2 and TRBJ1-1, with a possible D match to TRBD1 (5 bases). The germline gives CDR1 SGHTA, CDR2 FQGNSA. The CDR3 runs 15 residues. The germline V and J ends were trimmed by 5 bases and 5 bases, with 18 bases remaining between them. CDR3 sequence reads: CASSARSLGPTEAFF. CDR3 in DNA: TGTGCCAGCAGCGCCCGTTCCCTGGGGCCGACTGAAGCTTTCTTT.

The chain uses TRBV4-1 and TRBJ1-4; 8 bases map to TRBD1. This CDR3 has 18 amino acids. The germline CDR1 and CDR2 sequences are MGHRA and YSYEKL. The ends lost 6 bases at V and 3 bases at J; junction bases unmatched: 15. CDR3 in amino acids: CASSRVRDRSGANEKLFF. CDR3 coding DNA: TGCGCCAGCAGTCGGGTCCGGGACAGGTCCGGGGCTAATGAAAAACTGTTTTTT.

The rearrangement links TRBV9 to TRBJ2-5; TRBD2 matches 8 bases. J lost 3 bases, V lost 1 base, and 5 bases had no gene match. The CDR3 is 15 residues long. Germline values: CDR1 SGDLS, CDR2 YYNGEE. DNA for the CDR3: TGTGCCAGCAGCGTACGCGGGAGGTATGAAGAGACCCAGTACTTC. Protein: CASSVRGRYEETQYF. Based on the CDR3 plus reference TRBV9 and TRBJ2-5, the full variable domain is DSGVTQTPKHLITATGQRVTLRCSPRSGDLSVYWYQQSLDQGLQFLIQYYNGEERAKGNILERFSAQQFPDLHSELNLSSLELGDSALYFCASSVRGRYEETQYFGPGTRLLVL.

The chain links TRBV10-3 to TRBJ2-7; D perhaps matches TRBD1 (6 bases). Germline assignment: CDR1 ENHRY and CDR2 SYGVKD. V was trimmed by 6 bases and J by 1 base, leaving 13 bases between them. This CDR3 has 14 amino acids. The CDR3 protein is CAIRGIGQSYEQYF. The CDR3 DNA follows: TGTGCCATCAGGGGCATTGGACAGTCCTACGAGCAGTACTTC.

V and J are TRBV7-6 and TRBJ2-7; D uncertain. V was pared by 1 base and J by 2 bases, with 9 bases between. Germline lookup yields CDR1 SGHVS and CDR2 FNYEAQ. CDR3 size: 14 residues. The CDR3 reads CASSLDARTYEQYF. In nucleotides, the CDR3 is TGTGCCAGCAGCTTAGACGCAAGGACCTACGAGCAGTACTTC.

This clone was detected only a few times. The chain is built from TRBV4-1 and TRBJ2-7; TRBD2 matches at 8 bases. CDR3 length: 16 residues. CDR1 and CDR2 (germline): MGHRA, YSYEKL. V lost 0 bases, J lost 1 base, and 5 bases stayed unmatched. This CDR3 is CASSQDQVAGSYEQYF. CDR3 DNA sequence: TGCGCCAGCAGCCAAGATCAAGTAGCGGGGTCCTACGAGCAGTACTTC.

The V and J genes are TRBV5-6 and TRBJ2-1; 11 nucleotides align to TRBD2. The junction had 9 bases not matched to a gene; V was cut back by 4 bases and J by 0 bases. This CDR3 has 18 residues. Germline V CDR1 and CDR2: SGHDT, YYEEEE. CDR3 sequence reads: CASSLGTSGNSSYNEQFF. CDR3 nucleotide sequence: TGTGCCAGCAGCCTGGGGACTAGCGGAAATAGCTCCTACAATGAGCAGTTCTTC.

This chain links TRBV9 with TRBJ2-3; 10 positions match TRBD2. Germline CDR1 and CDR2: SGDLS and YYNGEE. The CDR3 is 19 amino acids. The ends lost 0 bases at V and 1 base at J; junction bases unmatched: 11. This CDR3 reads CASSVGWSGRALGTDTQYF. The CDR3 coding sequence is TGTGCCAGCAGCGTAGGGTGGAGCGGGAGGGCCCTCGGCACAGATACGCAGTATTTT.

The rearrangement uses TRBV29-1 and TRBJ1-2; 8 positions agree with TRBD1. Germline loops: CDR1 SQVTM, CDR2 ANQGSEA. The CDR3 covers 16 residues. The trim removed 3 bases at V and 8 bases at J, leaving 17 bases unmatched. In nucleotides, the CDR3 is TGCAGCGTTGACGGGCGGACAGGGACGACCCAATTGGGCTACACCTTC. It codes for CSVDGRTGTTQLGYTF.